The 21 T cell receptor beta chains in this list originate from one sample, sequenced in a study of blood T cells in healthy people across ages. The use of a sample-barcoded 5' primer and a J-beta primer mix characterized a second PCR of roughly 7 to 11 cycles. MiXCR, applied by TCRdb to the 5' RACE reads, yields one record per CDR3 protein. The data contain 800,000 to 950,000 distinct CDR3 sequences, 45% to 50% of them singletons. The sequenced sample was blood. The receptors were gathered from a young man in good health.

The rearrangement uses TRBV5-1 and TRBJ2-1; TRBD2 matches at 10 bases. Germline V lookup: CDR1 SGHRS, CDR2 YFSETQ. The CDR3 length is 15 residues. V trimming: 6 bases; J trimming: 5 bases; junction bases outside the gene matches: 8. The CDR3 coding sequence is TGCGCCAGCAACTACGGAGCGGGGGGGAACAATGAGCAGTTCTTC. This encodes CASNYGAGGNNEQFF. The whole variable domain, remainder taken from reference TRBV5-1 and TRBJ2-1, is KAGVTQTPRYLIKTRGQQVTLSCSPISGHRSVSWYQQTPGQGLQFLFEYFSETQRNKGNFPGRFSGRQFSNSRSEMNVSTLELGDSALYLCASNYGAGGNNEQFFGPGTRLTVL.

This clonotype was observed a few times. V usage is TRBV7-2 and J usage is TRBJ2-5, with 7 positions matching TRBD2. The germline V gene has CDR1 SGHTA and CDR2 FQGNSA. The V and J ends lost 4 bases and 4 bases, in that order; junction bases with no gene match: 6. The CDR3 spans 14 residues. Written as DNA, the CDR3 is TGTGCCAGCAGCTATGCAGCTAGCGGAGAGACCCAGTACTTC. Amino acids: CASSYAASGETQYF. The complete variable domain, with remaining parts taken from reference TRBV7-2 and TRBJ2-5, reads GAGVSQSPSNKVTEKGKDVELRCDPISGHTALYWYRQSLGQGLEFLIYFQGNSAPDKSGLPSDRFSAERTGGSVSTLTIQRTQQEDSAVYLCASSYAASGETQYFGPGTRLLVL.

The genes are TRBV30 and TRBJ1-4, with D perhaps TRBD1 (6 bases). The CDR3 is made up of 14 amino acids. In germline, CDR1 is GTSNPN, CDR2 SVGIG (reference sequence). The V end was cut by 4 bases, the J end by 3 bases, with 12 bases between. The DNA of the CDR3 is TGTGCCTGGACCTCGGGGGCGGCTAATGAAAAACTGTTTTTT. Amino acids: CAWTSGAANEKLFF.

CDR3 amino acids: CASSDPLGRATIDEQFF. As DNA, the CDR3 is TGTGCCAGCAGCGATCCCCTCGGCAGGGCGACGATCGATGAGCAGTTCTTC. The V and J genes are TRBV7-9 and TRBJ2-1; D may be TRBD1 (5 bases). Per germline, CDR1 SEHNR and CDR2 FQNEAQ (reference sequence). V dropped 5 bases and J dropped 8 bases, with 25 bases sitting between them. The CDR3 covers 17 residues.

The genes are TRBV29-1 and TRBJ2-7; 8 nucleotides match TRBD1. In germline, CDR1 is SQVTM, CDR2 ANQGSEA. This CDR3 has 16 amino acids. The junction had 11 bases not matched to a gene; V was cut back by 3 bases and J by 1 base. The CDR3 reads CSVEVQGEKTSYEQYF. CDR3 DNA: TGCAGCGTTGAGGTACAGGGGGAGAAAACATCCTACGAGCAGTACTTC.

This clonotype occurred a few times. This chain uses TRBV29-1 with TRBJ1-1, with D uncertain. The CDR3 contains 12 residues. Germline-derived CDR1 and CDR2 are SQVTM and ANQGSEA. Between the trimmed V and J ends, which lost 6 bases and 3 bases, there was a span of 11 bases. The CDR3 loop reads CSVSTAYTEAFF. The CDR3 DNA is TGCAGCGTCAGCACTGCGTACACTGAAGCTTTCTTT.

Here the CDR3 reads CASNTIRDRSYEQYF. The CDR3 nucleotides are TGTGCCAGCAATACGATCCGGGACAGGTCCTACGAGCAGTACTTC. This chain links TRBV6-2 or TRBV6-3 with TRBJ2-7; 8 nucleotides line up with TRBD1. J gave up 1 base and V 7 bases, and 9 bases lay outside the gene matches. CDR3 length: 15 amino acids. Germline-derived CDR1 and CDR2 are MNHEY and SVGEGT.

This clonotype came up once. The chain combines TRBV5-6 with TRBJ2-1; TRBD2 agrees at 12 bases. Germline-derived CDR1 and CDR2 are SGHDT and YYEEEE. The CDR3 is made up of 17 amino acids. The ends lost 4 bases at V and 10 bases at J; junction bases unmatched: 15. The CDR3 DNA sequence: TGTGCCAGCAGCCCCTTGACTAGCGGGGGACTTATGAGGGAGCAGTTCTTC. It is translated as CASSPLTSGGLMREQFF.

This sequence joins TRBV6-5 and TRBJ2-3, with a tentative D call TRBD2 (6 bases). Germline assignment: CDR1 MNHEY and CDR2 SVGAGI. V lost 4 bases to trimming and J lost 4 bases, with 12 bases between them. This CDR3 spans 14 amino acids. CDR3 DNA sequence: TGTGCCAGCAGTTTCCTACCGGGAGCAGATACGCAGTATTTT. It translates to CASSFLPGADTQYF.

J is TRBJ1-4 and V is TRBV6-2 or TRBV6-3; unclear D gene. The CDR3 runs 13 residues. Trimming pared 7 bases from V and 4 bases from J, leaving 10 bases between. CDR1 and CDR2 from the germline V gene are MNHEY and SVGEGT. CDR3 in amino acids: CASTRGINEKLFF. The CDR3 nucleotides are TGTGCCAGCACCCGCGGGATTAATGAAAAACTGTTTTTT.

V usage is TRBV27 and J usage is TRBJ1-2; 8 nucleotides match TRBD1. Germline V gene lookup returns CDR1 MNHEY and CDR2 SMNVEV (reference sequence). The CDR3 is made up of 14 amino acids. The V gene end was trimmed by 7 bases and the J gene end by 4 bases; junction bases not matched to a gene: 8. For the CDR3, the DNA is TGTGCCAGCAATCGCCAGGGGGCTGGCTATGGCTACACCTTC. Its protein is CASNRQGAGYGYTF.

V is TRBV20-1 and J is TRBJ2-5; a possible D gene is TRBD2 (5 bases). Germline lookup yields CDR1 DFQATT and CDR2 SNEGSKA (reference sequence). Trimming pared 5 bases from V and 5 bases from J, leaving 18 bases between. The CDR3 has 14 residues. The CDR3: CSARTGVSAETQYF. The DNA for the CDR3 is TGCAGTGCTCGAACCGGGGTGTCAGCGGAGACCCAGTACTTC.

The chain is built from TRBV5-1 and TRBJ2-5; weak D call: TRBD2 (5 bases). Looked up from germline, CDR1 is SGHRS and CDR2 is YFSETQ. The CDR3 consists of 13 residues. Trimming stripped 0 bases from V and 8 bases from J, with 11 bases between. Written as DNA, the CDR3 is TGCGCCAGCAGCTTGGTATCACGGGGAACCCAGTACTTC. The encoded protein is CASSLVSRGTQYF.

This chain connects TRBV20-1 to TRBJ2-5, with D possibly matching TRBD2 (6 bases). The CDR3 length is 12 residues. The germline V gene has CDR1 DFQATT and CDR2 SNEGSKA (reference sequence). Deletions cut 6 bases from V and 6 bases from J, with 14 bases between. The CDR3 nucleotides read TGCAGTGCAGGGGACTTCCCGAAGACCCAGTACTTC. As protein: CSAGDFPKTQYF.

The sample holds a few counts of this clonotype. V is TRBV27 and J is TRBJ1-5; 9 bases align to TRBD1. The V gene end was trimmed by 6 bases and the J gene end by 5 bases; junction bases not matched to a gene: 11. Germline V gene data show CDR1 as MNHEY and CDR2 as SMNVEV (reference sequence). This CDR3 spans 16 amino acids. This CDR3 is CASSQRQGEGYQPQHF. The DNA for the CDR3 is TGTGCCAGCAGCCAACGACAGGGGGAAGGTTATCAGCCCCAGCATTTT.

This clonotype showed up many times. The chain has TRBV18 and TRBJ2-5, with D possibly being TRBD2 (6 bases). CDR3 size: 14 residues. Germline V gene data show CDR1 as KGHSH and CDR2 as LQKENI. V lost 3 bases, J lost 5 bases, and 13 bases lay in between. CDR3 residues: CASSPLGGMETQYF. CDR3 in DNA: TGTGCCAGCTCACCCCTCGGGGGTATGGAGACCCAGTACTTC. Drawing the rest from reference TRBV18 and TRBJ2-5, the complete variable domain is NAGVMQNPRHLVRRRGQEARLRCSPMKGHSHVYWYRQLPEEGLKFMVYLQKENIIDESGMPKERFSAEFPKEGPSILRIQQVVRGDSAAYFCASSPLGGMETQYFGPGTRLLVL.

V usage is TRBV29-1 and J usage is TRBJ2-7, with D perhaps TRBD1 or TRBD2 (7 bases each). V was pared by 6 bases and J by 5 bases, with 26 bases between. Germline assignment: CDR1 SQVTM and CDR2 ANQGSEA. This CDR3 contains 16 residues. For the CDR3, the DNA is TGCAGCGTCGACGGTGCGACAGGGAGGGCGAGTAACGAGCAGTACTTC. It is translated as CSVDGATGRASNEQYF.

The rearrangement uses TRBV11-1 and TRBJ2-7, with D perhaps matching TRBD2 (6 bases). The CDR3 totals 14 residues. CDR1 is SGHAT and CDR2 is FQDESV in the germline V gene (reference sequence). With 1 base removed from V and 2 bases from J, the gap between germline ends came to 9 bases. The CDR3: CASSLGRETYEQYF. In DNA form, the CDR3 reads TGTGCCAGCAGCTTAGGGAGGGAAACCTACGAGCAGTACTTC.

The chain is built from TRBV28 and TRBJ2-1, with D perhaps TRBD1 or TRBD2 (6 bases each). V shed 5 bases and J shed 5 bases, with 16 bases lying between them. Germline V gives CDR1 MDHEN, CDR2 SYDVKM. CDR3 length: 15 amino acids. CDR3: CASSRIWGANNEQFF. As DNA, the CDR3 is TGTGCCAGCAGTCGGATTTGGGGGGCTAACAATGAGCAGTTCTTC.

In this sample, this clonotype turned up once. V is TRBV12-3 or TRBV12-4 and J is TRBJ2-3; possibly TRBD1 or TRBD2 for D (5 bases each). Trimming shortened V by 3 bases and J by 0 bases, and 10 bases separated the two germline ends. CDR3 length: 15 amino acids. CDR3 DNA sequence: TGTGCCAGCAGTTTTTACGGGGCTAGCACAGATACGCAGTATTTT. Translation gives CASSFYGASTDTQYF.

V usage is TRBV29-1 and J usage is TRBJ2-5; 12 bases agree with TRBD2. The better agreement between TRBJ2-7 and the DNA end casts doubt on the J call. Germline V gives CDR1 SQVTM, CDR2 ANQGSEA. CDR3 size: 18 residues. CDR3 protein: CSVEIPDTSGRRWGEQYF. The CDR3 DNA reads TGCAGCGTTGAAATCCCGGATACTAGCGGGAGGAGGTGGGGCGAGCAGTACTTC.